This entry describes one TCR beta chain. Its matching antigen is unknown. The data stem from a study of cytomegalovirus exposure and HLA in healthy donors. Study background: Genetic ancestry analysis placed 81% of the 350 to 500 donors that were genotyped in the Caucasian-associated cluster. Regarding the study as a whole: After further analysis at a later stage, 16,951 TCR beta sequences were associated with HLA alleles at 0.05 false discovery rate. Later on, an analysis found that several of the most significant clusters appeared to be linked to common viral pathogens, which included parvovirus B19.

Both 60 Vbeta primers and 13 Jbeta primers went into the PCR. This table comes from immunoSEQ multiplex PCR, and its TCRdb copy is limited to in-frame clones, with some not included. The data contain around 150,000 clones, more than 75% of them singletons. The CDR3 consists of 15 residues. Germline CDR1 MNHEY, CDR2 SMNVEV (reference sequence). Losses at the gene ends were 5 bases for V and 6 bases for J; bases not matched to a gene: 9. The sequenced sample was PBMCs. The TCR was taken from a man aged 25-40 years in good health and CMV-seronegative. The V call is TRBV27, the J call TRBJ2-3, with 9 nucleotides matching TRBD2. This CDR3 is CASSDSGSFEDTQYF. CDR3 DNA sequence: TGTGCCAGCAGTGATAGCGGGAGCTTTGAGGATACGCAGTATTTT.